A selection of T cell receptor beta chains follows, all from one sample in a study of OX40 agonist ivuxolimab in advanced cancers. The assay was immunoSEQ multiplex PCR, and TCRdb's table has in-frame clones only and misses some. The table includes about 100,000 clones, 85% to 95% detected once. The starting material was CD4+ or CD8+ T cells sorted from blood, obtained in a trial of the OX40 agonist ivuxolimab. Receptors were obtained from an adult with an advanced solid tumor such as melanoma, head and neck, liver or kidney cancer. CDR3s include the opening cysteine and the closing phenylalanine or tryptophan. Fields, in order: V gene, D gene, clone size, J gene, CDR3 DNA, CDR3 protein. The D gene is left open where the match is weak. Clone sizes are given selectively: once, few, many, or a class where the clone is expanded.

TRBV11-2	TRBD2	-	TRBJ2-7	TGTGCCAGCAGCTTTCTACGGACTAGCGGGACCTACGAGCAGTACTTC	CASSFLRTSGTYEQYF
TRBV6-1	-	-	TRBJ1-5	TGTGCCAGCAGCCGTGGCAATCAGCCCCAGCATTTT	CASSRGNQPQHF
TRBV5-4	TRBD2	-	TRBJ2-7	TGTGCCAGCAGTACTAAAACCGGGACTAGCGGGAGTTCGCAGTACTTC	CASSTKTGTSGSSQYF
TRBV5-6	TRBD2	-	TRBJ2-7	TGTGCCAGCAGCTTGACGGGGGGACTAGCGGGAAAAAGGTACTACGAGCAGTACTTC	CASSLTGGLAGKRYYEQYF
TRBV28	-	-	TRBJ1-1	TGTGCCAGCAGTAGAACTGAAGCTTTCTTT	CASSRTEAFF
TRBV28	-	-	TRBJ2-3	TGTGCCAGCAGTTTACAGGGCACAGATACGCAGTATTTT	CASSLQGTDTQYF
TRBV5-1	TRBD2	-	TRBJ2-1	TGCGCCAGCAGTACAAGGACTAGCGTCGATGAGCAGTTCTTC	CASSTRTSVDEQFF
TRBV30	-	-	TRBJ1-5	TGTGCCTGGGGGGGATTTAATCAGCCCCAGCATTTT	CAWGGFNQPQHF
TRBV2	TRBD2	-	TRBJ2-7	TGTGCCAGCAGCCCAACTCATAGCGGGAGCTACGAGCAGTACTTC	CASSPTHSGSYEQYF
TRBV30	-	few	TRBJ1-1	TGTGCCTGGAGTCTTGTAGGGGTCTTTAACACTGAAGCTTTCTTT	CAWSLVGVFNTEAFF
TRBV28	TRBD2	-	TRBJ2-7	TGTGCCAGCGGAATAGCGGGAGGGCCAATGGGGCAGTACTTC	CASGIAGGPMGQYF
TRBV20-1	-	-	TRBJ1-2	TGCAGTGCTAGAGAAGAACGCGCCAACTTC	CSAREERANF
TRBV2	-	-	TRBJ1-3	TGTGCCAGCAGTGACGTTTTTGAGAAAACAAGAAACACCATATATTTT	CASSDVFEKTRNTIYF
TRBV1	-	-	TRBJ2-5	TGCACCAGCAGCCCGCCCGGACTAGCTTGTCCGGAGACCCAGTACTTC	CTSSPPGLACPETQYF
TRBV7-2	TRBD1	-	TRBJ1-1	TGTGCCAGCAGCTTTTTCAAGGGGGCAGGGGGCACTGAAGCTTTCTTT	CASSFFKGAGGTEAFF
TRBV7-2	-	-	TRBJ1-4	TGTGCCAGCAGCCGGACCTATAATGAAAAACTGTTTTTT	CASSRTYNEKLFF
TRBV7-3	TRBD1	-	TRBJ2-4	TGTGCCAGCAGCGCCCAATCACAGGGGGCGGTGGACATTCAGTACTTC	CASSAQSQGAVDIQYF
TRBV5-1	-	-	TRBJ2-4	TGCGCCAGCAGCTTGGGGGGCCAACTAGCCAAAAACATTCAGTACTTC	CASSLGGQLAKNIQYF
TRBV18	-	-	TRBJ1-5	TGTGCCAGCTCACCCCGCGAGGGAAGTTTTAATCAGCCCCAGCATTTT	CASSPREGSFNQPQHF
TRBV2	TRBD1	-	TRBJ1-3	TGTGCCAGCAGTGTGGACAGGGTTGGAGACACCATATATTTT	CASSVDRVGDTIYF
TRBV11-2	-	-	TRBJ2-5	TGTGCCAGCAGCCTCCACGGGGAGACCCAGTACTTC	CASSLHGETQYF
TRBV4-2	TRBD1	-	TRBJ1-4	TGTGCCAGCAGCCAAGGACCCGGGGACAGGGGGAATGAAAAACTGTTTTTT	CASSQGPGDRGNEKLFF
TRBV2	TRBD2	-	TRBJ2-1	TGTGCCTCAACGGGACTAGCGGACACCAATGAGCAGTTCTTC	CASTGLADTNEQFF
TRBV11-3	-	-	TRBJ2-3	TGTGCCAGCAGCTTAGATTCAGATACGCAGTATTTT	CASSLDSDTQYF
TRBV4-3	-	-	TRBJ2-3	TGCGCCAGCAGCCAAGATAAGGGAACAGATACGCAGTATTTT	CASSQDKGTDTQYF
TRBV11-2	-	-	TRBJ1-1	TGTGCCAGCAGCTTAGACGGGGGGCTGAAGGGTATCGAAGCTTTCTTT	CASSLDGGLKGIEAFF
TRBV7-9	-	-	TRBJ2-2	TGTGCCAGCAGTTTTTTACCCGACGGCACCGGGGAGCTGTTTTTT	CASSFLPDGTGELFF
TRBV9	-	-	TRBJ1-3	TGTGCCAGCAGCGTTCGGGGCACTGGAAACACCATATATTTT	CASSVRGTGNTIYF
TRBV19	TRBD1	-	TRBJ1-4	TGTGCCAGTAGTATCGGCTCGAGACAGGGGTTTGAAAAACTGTTTTTT	CASSIGSRQGFEKLFF
TRBV28	TRBD1	-	TRBJ2-1	TGTGCCAGCAGAGACAGGGATGGCGATGAGCAGTTCTTC	CASRDRDGDEQFF
TRBV19	-	-	TRBJ1-3	TGTGCCAGTAGTTTGGGAGCAGAAGGAAACACCATATATTTT	CASSLGAEGNTIYF
TRBV18	TRBD1	-	TRBJ1-1	TGTGCCAGCTCCCAAGGACAGGGTGAAGCTTTCTTT	CASSQGQGEAFF